The rows below give T cell receptor beta chains drawn from one sample of a study of siplizumab effects on memory and regulatory T cells. Sequencing was performed with immunoSEQ multiplex PCR; in TCRdb, only in-frame clones are kept and a portion is missing. The sample holds some 62,000 clones, around 80% seen once. The sequenced material came from memory CD4+ T cells sorted from blood. The receptors stem from a human donor in good health. CDR3s include the opening cysteine and the closing phenylalanine or tryptophan. Each record gives: D gene, clone size, J gene, V gene, CDR3 protein, CDR3 DNA. The D gene is left open where the match is weak. Not every row has a clone size; where given, it reads once, few, many or a size class.

D: NA
size: NA
J: TRBJ1-1
V: TRBV5-1
CDR3: CASSLFTSNTEAFF
DNA: TGCGCCAGCAGCTTGTTCACCTCTAACACTGAAGCTTTCTTT

D: NA
size: NA
J: TRBJ1-2
V: TRBV6-6
CDR3: CASSYGGLRTF
DNA: TGTGCCAGCAGTTACGGAGGGCTCAGGACCTTC

D: NA
size: NA
J: TRBJ2-1
V: TRBV5-1
CDR3: CASSLEGGEYNEQFF
DNA: TGCGCCAGCAGCTTGGAGGGGGGTGAATACAATGAGCAGTTCTTC

D: NA
size: NA
J: TRBJ1-1
V: TRBV2
CDR3: CASRRIVNTEAFF
DNA: TGTGCCAGCAGGAGAATTGTCAACACTGAAGCTTTCTTT

D: NA
size: NA
J: TRBJ1-1
V: TRBV4-2
CDR3: CASSFSGNTEAFF
DNA: TGTGCCAGCAGCTTTTCAGGGAACACTGAAGCTTTCTTT

D: TRBD1
size: NA
J: TRBJ2-4
V: TRBV13
CDR3: CASSRAFGDSENIQYF
DNA: TGTGCCAGCAGCCGGGCTTTCGGGGACAGTGAAAACATTCAGTACTTC

D: TRBD2
size: once
J: TRBJ2-3
V: TRBV6-6
CDR3: CASSPAGTTDTQYF
DNA: TGTGCCAGCAGTCCAGCGGGGACCACAGATACGCAGTATTTT

D: NA
size: NA
J: TRBJ2-3
V: TRBV11-2
CDR3: CASSSRDSTDTQYF
DNA: TGTGCCAGCAGCTCCCGGGACAGCACAGATACGCAGTATTTT

D: NA
size: NA
J: TRBJ2-3
V: TRBV10-3
CDR3: CAISDRGATDTQYF
DNA: TGTGCCATCAGTGATCGGGGAGCCACAGATACGCAGTATTTT

D: NA
size: NA
J: TRBJ2-3
V: TRBV28
CDR3: CASSSPDSRATDTQYF
DNA: TGTGCCAGCAGTTCCCCCGACAGTCGGGCCACAGATACGCAGTATTTT

D: NA
size: NA
J: TRBJ2-7
V: TRBV9
CDR3: CASSVRGVDEQYF
DNA: TGTGCCAGCAGCGTCAGGGGTGTCGACGAGCAGTACTTC

D: NA
size: NA
J: TRBJ1-3
V: TRBV19
CDR3: CASRPQGGNTIYF
DNA: TGTGCCAGTAGACCCCAGGGCGGAAACACCATATATTTT

D: NA
size: NA
J: TRBJ1-1
V: TRBV11-3
CDR3: CASSLGAQNTEAFF
DNA: TGTGCCAGCAGCTTAGGCGCACAGAACACTGAAGCTTTCTTT

D: NA
size: NA
J: TRBJ2-2
V: TRBV9
CDR3: CASSVTGTTNTGELFF
DNA: TGTGCCAGCAGCGTAACCGGGACGACGAACACCGGGGAGCTGTTTTTT

D: NA
size: NA
J: TRBJ2-1
V: TRBV6-1
CDR3: CASRPNSFLEQFF
DNA: TGTGCCAGCAGGCCCAACTCCTTTCTGGAGCAGTTCTTC

D: TRBD2
size: NA
J: TRBJ2-7
V: TRBV5-4
CDR3: CASSSPLGMTSVAGVREQYF
DNA: TGTGCCAGCAGCTCCCCGCTAGGCATGACTAGCGTTGCCGGAGTAAGGGAGCAGTACTTC

D: TRBD2
size: NA
J: TRBJ2-3
V: TRBV5-1
CDR3: CASSFTGLAGGKTSTDTQYF
DNA: TGCGCCAGCAGCTTTACCGGACTAGCGGGGGGAAAAACTAGCACAGATACGCAGTATTTT

D: NA
size: NA
J: TRBJ2-2
V: TRBV5-5
CDR3: CASSLRYGGSTGELFF
DNA: TGTGCCAGCAGCTTGAGGTACGGGGGAAGTACCGGGGAGCTGTTTTTT

D: TRBD2
size: NA
J: TRBJ2-2
V: TRBV6-6
CDR3: CASSLAGGSTGELFF
DNA: TGTGCCAGCAGTTTAGCGGGGGGGAGCACCGGGGAGCTGTTTTTT

D: NA
size: NA
J: TRBJ2-3
V: TRBV7-3
CDR3: CASSFTMGTQYF
DNA: TGTGCCAGCAGCTTCACCATGGGTACGCAGTATTTT

D: TRBD1
size: NA
J: TRBJ1-2
V: TRBV19
CDR3: CASSRDSRGYTF
DNA: TGTGCCAGTAGCCGGGACAGCCGGGGCTACACCTTC

D: NA
size: NA
J: TRBJ2-1
V: TRBV7-8
CDR3: CASSFPSETTEQFF
DNA: TGTGCCAGCAGCTTTCCTAGCGAGACCACTGAGCAGTTCTTC

D: NA
size: few
J: TRBJ1-1
V: TRBV6-1
CDR3: CASSDHWGKAFF
DNA: TGTGCCAGCAGTGATCATTGGGGGAAAGCTTTCTTT

D: NA
size: NA
J: TRBJ1-1
V: TRBV19
CDR3: CASSIMRGEGTEAFF
DNA: TGTGCCAGTAGTATTATGCGCGGGGAGGGCACTGAAGCTTTCTTT

D: NA
size: NA
J: TRBJ1-1
V: TRBV7-2
CDR3: CASSTQGAAMNTEAFF
DNA: TGTGCCAGCAGCACCCAAGGGGCAGCAATGAACACTGAAGCTTTCTTT

D: NA
size: NA
J: TRBJ2-7
V: TRBV30
CDR3: CAWTRNPSYEQYF
DNA: TGTGCCTGGACTAGGAACCCATCCTACGAGCAGTACTTC

D: NA
size: once
J: TRBJ2-3
V: TRBV6-6
CDR3: CASTILGLQTDTQYF
DNA: TGTGCCAGCACTATCCTAGGGTTGCAAACAGATACGCAGTATTTT

D: NA
size: few
J: TRBJ2-7
V: TRBV6-1
CDR3: CASSGWDKSYEQYF
DNA: TGTGCCAGCAGTGGTTGGGACAAGTCCTACGAGCAGTACTTC

D: TRBD2
size: NA
J: TRBJ2-2
V: TRBV7-3
CDR3: CASTLAGGSTGELFF
DNA: TGTGCCAGCACCCTAGCGGGGGGTAGCACCGGGGAGCTGTTTTTT

D: NA
size: few
J: TRBJ1-6
V: TRBV6-1
CDR3: CASSEGRGGNSPLHF
DNA: TGTGCCAGCAGTGAAGGCAGAGGTGGTAATTCACCCCTCCACTTT

D: NA
size: once
J: TRBJ1-5
V: TRBV10-3
CDR3: CAISESTTGGPQHF
DNA: TGTGCCATCAGTGAGTCGACTACTGGTGGGCCCCAGCATTTT

D: TRBD1
size: NA
J: TRBJ1-1
V: TRBV6-5
CDR3: CASSYSTGARAFF
DNA: TGTGCCAGCAGTTACTCCACAGGGGCGCGGGCTTTCTTT

D: NA
size: NA
J: TRBJ2-7
V: TRBV2
CDR3: CASTPGSTQLYEQYF
DNA: TGTGCCAGCACCCCAGGGTCTACGCAACTCTACGAGCAGTACTTC

D: TRBD1
size: NA
J: TRBJ2-7
V: TRBV13
CDR3: CASSDRGHEQYF
DNA: TGTGCCAGCAGCGACAGGGGGCACGAGCAGTACTTC

D: NA
size: NA
J: TRBJ1-5
V: TRBV7-2
CDR3: CASSLEVHPSRQPQHF
DNA: TGTGCCAGCAGCTTAGAAGTACACCCTAGTCGCCAGCCCCAGCATTTT

D: NA
size: NA
J: TRBJ2-1
V: TRBV25-1
CDR3: CASHRSQGNEQFF
DNA: TGTGCCAGCCATAGATCTCAGGGGAATGAGCAGTTCTTC

D: TRBD2
size: NA
J: TRBJ2-5
V: TRBV9
CDR3: CASSVAGGETQYF
DNA: TGTGCCAGCAGCGTAGCGGGGGGGGAGACCCAGTACTTC

D: NA
size: NA
J: TRBJ1-5
V: TRBV7-2
CDR3: CASSQRGGDQPQHF
DNA: TGTGCCAGCAGCCAAAGGGGGGGGGATCAGCCCCAGCATTTT

D: TRBD1
size: few
J: TRBJ2-7
V: TRBV18
CDR3: CASSEIDRESYEQYF
DNA: TGTGCCAGCTCCGAAATTGACAGGGAGAGCTACGAGCAGTACTTC

D: TRBD1
size: NA
J: TRBJ1-2
V: TRBV5-1
CDR3: CASSLGQGGSGYTF
DNA: TGCGCCAGCAGCTTGGGGCAGGGGGGATCTGGCTACACCTTC

D: NA
size: NA
J: TRBJ2-7
V: TRBV11-2
CDR3: CASSLGTSYEQYF
DNA: TGTGCCAGCAGCTTAGGGACAAGCTACGAGCAGTACTTC

D: TRBD2
size: NA
J: TRBJ2-1
V: TRBV4-2
CDR3: CASSHTSGGENEQFF
DNA: TGTGCCAGCAGCCACACTAGCGGGGGGGAAAATGAGCAGTTCTTC

D: NA
size: NA
J: TRBJ1-2
V: TRBV5-1
CDR3: CASSSGAGGYGYTF
DNA: TGCGCCAGCAGCTCAGGGGCGGGAGGCTATGGCTACACCTTC

D: NA
size: NA
J: TRBJ2-7
V: TRBV7-2
CDR3: CASSPRRSGVYYEQYF
DNA: TGTGCCAGCAGCCCCAGGCGTTCAGGGGTCTACTACGAGCAGTACTTC

D: TRBD1
size: NA
J: TRBJ1-5
V: TRBV6-1
CDR3: CASSALDRGSNQPQHF
DNA: TGTGCCAGCAGTGCCCTCGACAGGGGAAGCAATCAGCCCCAGCATTTT

D: NA
size: NA
J: TRBJ2-5
V: TRBV7-7
CDR3: CASSLGGRSGETQYF
DNA: TGTGCCAGCAGCTTAGGGGGCCGGAGCGGGGAGACCCAGTACTTC